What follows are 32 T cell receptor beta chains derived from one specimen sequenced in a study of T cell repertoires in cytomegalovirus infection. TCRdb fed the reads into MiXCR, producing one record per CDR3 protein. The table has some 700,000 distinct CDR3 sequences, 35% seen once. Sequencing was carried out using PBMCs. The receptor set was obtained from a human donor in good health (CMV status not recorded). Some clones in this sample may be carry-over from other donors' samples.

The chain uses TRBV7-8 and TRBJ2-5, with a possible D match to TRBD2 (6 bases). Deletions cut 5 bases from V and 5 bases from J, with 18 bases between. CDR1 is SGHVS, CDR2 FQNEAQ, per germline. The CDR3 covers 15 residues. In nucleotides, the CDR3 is TGTGCCAGCAGCACCAGGACCGTCCGGGGGGAGACCCAGTACTTC. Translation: CASSTRTVRGETQYF.

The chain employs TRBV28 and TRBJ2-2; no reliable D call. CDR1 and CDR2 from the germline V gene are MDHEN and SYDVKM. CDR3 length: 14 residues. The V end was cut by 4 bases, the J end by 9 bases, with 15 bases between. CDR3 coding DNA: TGTGCCAGCAGTTCTCAGGACCGGCCTCGGGAGCTGTTTTTT. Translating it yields CASSSQDRPRELFF.

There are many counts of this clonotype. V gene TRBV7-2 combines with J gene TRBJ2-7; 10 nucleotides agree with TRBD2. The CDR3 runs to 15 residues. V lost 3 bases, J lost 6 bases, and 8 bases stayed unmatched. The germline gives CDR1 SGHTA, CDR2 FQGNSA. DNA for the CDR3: TGTGCCAGCAGCTTGCTAGCGGGAGTATTGGGCGAGCAGTACTTC. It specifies CASSLLAGVLGEQYF.

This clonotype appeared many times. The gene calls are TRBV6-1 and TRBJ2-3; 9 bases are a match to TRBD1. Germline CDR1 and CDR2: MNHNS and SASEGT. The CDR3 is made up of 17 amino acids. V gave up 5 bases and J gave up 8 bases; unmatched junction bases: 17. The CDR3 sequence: CASSLAGTGTGEGTQYF. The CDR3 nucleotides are TGTGCCAGCAGTCTAGCCGGGACAGGGACCGGGGAGGGTACGCAGTATTTT.

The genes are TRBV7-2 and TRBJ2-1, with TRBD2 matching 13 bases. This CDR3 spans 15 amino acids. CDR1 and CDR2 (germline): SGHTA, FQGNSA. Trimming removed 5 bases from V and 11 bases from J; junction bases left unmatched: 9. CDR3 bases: TGTGCCAGCAGCCGGACTAGCGGGAGATGGAGTAAGCAGTTCTTC. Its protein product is CASSRTSGRWSKQFF.

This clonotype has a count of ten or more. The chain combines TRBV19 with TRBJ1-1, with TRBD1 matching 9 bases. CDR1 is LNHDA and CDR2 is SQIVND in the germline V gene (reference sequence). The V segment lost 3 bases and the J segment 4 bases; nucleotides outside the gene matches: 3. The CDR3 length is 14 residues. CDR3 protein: CASSIRGQGTEAFF. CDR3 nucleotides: TGTGCCAGTAGTATCAGGGGACAGGGCACTGAAGCTTTCTTT.

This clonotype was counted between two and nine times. The CDR3 nucleotides read TGTGCCAGCAGTTTAGAGGGGACAAGTACTGAAGCTTTCTTT. It specifies CASSLEGTSTEAFF. The rearrangement links TRBV28 to TRBJ1-1; tentatively, D is TRBD1 (6 bases). The CDR3 sequence is 14 residues long. Germline CDR1 and CDR2: MDHEN and SYDVKM. Trimming took off 2 bases at V and 5 bases at J, with 12 bases between the two ends.

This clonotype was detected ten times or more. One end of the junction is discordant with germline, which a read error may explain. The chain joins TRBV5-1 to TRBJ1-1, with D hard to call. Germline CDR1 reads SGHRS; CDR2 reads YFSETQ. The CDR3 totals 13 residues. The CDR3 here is CASSLELNTEAFF. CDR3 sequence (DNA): TGTGCCAGCAGCTTAGAATTGAACACTGAAGCTTTCTTT.

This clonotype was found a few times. The CDR3 reads CASSYRRVDTQYF. CDR3 DNA: TGTGCCAGCAGCTACCGAAGGGTAGATACGCAGTATTTT. The chain recombines TRBV12-3 or TRBV12-4 with TRBJ2-3; D uncertain. The length of the CDR3 is 13 residues. The V and J ends lost 6 bases and 5 bases respectively, with 12 bases between them.

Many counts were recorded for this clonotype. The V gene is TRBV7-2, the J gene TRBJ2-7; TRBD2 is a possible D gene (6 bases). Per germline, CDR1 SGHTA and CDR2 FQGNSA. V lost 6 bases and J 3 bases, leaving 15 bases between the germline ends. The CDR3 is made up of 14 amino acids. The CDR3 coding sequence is TGTGCCAGCAGGCGAGGAAGACTAGACTACGAGCAGTACTTC. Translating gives CASRRGRLDYEQYF.

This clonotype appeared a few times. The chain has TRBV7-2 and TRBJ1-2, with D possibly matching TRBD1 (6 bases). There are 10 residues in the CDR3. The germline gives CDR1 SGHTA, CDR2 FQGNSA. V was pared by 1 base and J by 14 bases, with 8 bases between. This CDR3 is CASSLVGGTF. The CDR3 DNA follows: TGTGCCAGCAGCTTAGTAGGGGGTACCTTC.

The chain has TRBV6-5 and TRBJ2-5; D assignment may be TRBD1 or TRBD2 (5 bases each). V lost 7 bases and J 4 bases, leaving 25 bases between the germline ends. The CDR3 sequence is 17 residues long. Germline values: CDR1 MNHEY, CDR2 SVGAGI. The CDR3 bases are TGTGCCAGCACCGCCCTGGGGGAGCTTAGGACGGGAGAGACCCAGTACTTC. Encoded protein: CASTALGELRTGETQYF.

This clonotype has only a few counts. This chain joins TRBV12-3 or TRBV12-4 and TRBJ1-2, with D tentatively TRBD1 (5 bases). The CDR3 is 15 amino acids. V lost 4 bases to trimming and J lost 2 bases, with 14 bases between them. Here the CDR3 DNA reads TGTGCCAGCAGTTCCGGGACCCGAGGGAACTATGGCTACACCTTC. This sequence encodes CASSSGTRGNYGYTF.

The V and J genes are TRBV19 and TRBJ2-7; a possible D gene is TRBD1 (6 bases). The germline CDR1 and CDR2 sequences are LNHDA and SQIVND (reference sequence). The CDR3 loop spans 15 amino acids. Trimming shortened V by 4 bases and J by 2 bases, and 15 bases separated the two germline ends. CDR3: CASSTTDSIPYEQYF. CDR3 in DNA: TGTGCCAGTAGTACCACGGACAGCATCCCCTACGAGCAGTACTTC.

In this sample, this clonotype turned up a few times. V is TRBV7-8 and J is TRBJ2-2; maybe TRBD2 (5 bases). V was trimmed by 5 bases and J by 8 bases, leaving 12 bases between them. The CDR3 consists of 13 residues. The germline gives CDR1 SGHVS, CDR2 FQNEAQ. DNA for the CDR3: TGTGCCAGCAGCCCCAATACTAGGGGGGAGCTGTTTTTT. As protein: CASSPNTRGELFF.

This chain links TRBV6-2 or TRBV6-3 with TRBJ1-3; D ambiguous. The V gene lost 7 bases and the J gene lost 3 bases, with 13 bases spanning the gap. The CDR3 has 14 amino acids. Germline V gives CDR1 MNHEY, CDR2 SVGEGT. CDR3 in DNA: TGTGCCAGCACAATCGACGGGCTTGGAAACACCATATATTTT. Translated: CASTIDGLGNTIYF.

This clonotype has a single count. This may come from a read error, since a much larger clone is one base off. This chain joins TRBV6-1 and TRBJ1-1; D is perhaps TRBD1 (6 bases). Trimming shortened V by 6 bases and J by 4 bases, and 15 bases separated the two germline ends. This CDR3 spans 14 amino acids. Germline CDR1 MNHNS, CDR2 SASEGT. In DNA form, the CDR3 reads TGTGCCAGCAGACCCGGGGGGGGCGGCACTGAAGCTTTCTTT. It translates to CASRPGGGGTEAFF.

In DNA form, the CDR3 reads TGTGCCAGCAGCCAATTCGCGGCTGGCCCCTACGAGCAGTACTTC. This gives the protein CASSQFAAGPYEQYF. The chain employs TRBV3-1 and TRBJ2-7; no firm D call. Germline CDR1 reads LGHDT; CDR2 reads YNNKEL (reference sequence). The CDR3 spans 15 residues. The V gene lost 2 bases and the J gene lost 2 bases, with 13 bases spanning the gap.

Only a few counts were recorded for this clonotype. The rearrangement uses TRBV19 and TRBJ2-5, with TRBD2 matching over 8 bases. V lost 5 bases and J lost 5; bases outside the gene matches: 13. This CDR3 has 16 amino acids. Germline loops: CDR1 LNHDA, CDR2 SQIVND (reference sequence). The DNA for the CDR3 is TGTGCCAGTAGTCCTACTAGCGGTGTGGGAATGGAGACCCAGTACTTC. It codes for CASSPTSGVGMETQYF.

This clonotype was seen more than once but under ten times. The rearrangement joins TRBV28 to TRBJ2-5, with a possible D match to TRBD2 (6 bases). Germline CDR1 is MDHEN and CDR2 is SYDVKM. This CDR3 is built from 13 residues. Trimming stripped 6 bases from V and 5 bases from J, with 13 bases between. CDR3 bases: TGTGCCAGCAGGAACCACGGAGGGGAGACCCAGTACTTC. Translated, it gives CASRNHGGETQYF.

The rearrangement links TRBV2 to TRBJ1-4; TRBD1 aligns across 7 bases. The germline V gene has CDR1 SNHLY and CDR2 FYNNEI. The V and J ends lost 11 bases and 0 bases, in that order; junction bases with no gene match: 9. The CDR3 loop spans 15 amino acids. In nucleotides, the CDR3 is TGTGCCGGTAACAGGGGTGTTGCAACTAATGAAAAACTGTTTTTT. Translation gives CAGNRGVATNEKLFF.

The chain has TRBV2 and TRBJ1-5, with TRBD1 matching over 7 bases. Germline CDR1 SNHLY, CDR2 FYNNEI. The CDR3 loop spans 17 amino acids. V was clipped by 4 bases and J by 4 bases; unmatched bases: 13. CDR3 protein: CASSVRPLLQGNQPQHF. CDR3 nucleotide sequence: TGTGCCAGCAGTGTACGACCCTTATTACAGGGGAATCAGCCCCAGCATTTT.

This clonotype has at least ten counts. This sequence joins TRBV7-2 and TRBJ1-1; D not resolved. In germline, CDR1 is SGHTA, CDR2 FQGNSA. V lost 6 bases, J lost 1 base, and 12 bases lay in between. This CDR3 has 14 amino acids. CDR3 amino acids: CASRLGLTNTEAFF. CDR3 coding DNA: TGTGCCAGCAGACTAGGACTCACGAACACTGAAGCTTTCTTT.

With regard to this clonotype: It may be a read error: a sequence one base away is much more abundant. For the CDR3, the DNA is TGTGCCAGCATTTCACTGTTAGGTGGCGGTGGTCTCGGGGCCAACGTCCTGACTTTC. Translating gives CASISLLGGGGLGANVLTF. The chain joins TRBV12-3 or TRBV12-4 to TRBJ2-6; no firm D call. The CDR3 spans 19 residues. V lost 7 bases and J lost 4, with 26 bases in between.

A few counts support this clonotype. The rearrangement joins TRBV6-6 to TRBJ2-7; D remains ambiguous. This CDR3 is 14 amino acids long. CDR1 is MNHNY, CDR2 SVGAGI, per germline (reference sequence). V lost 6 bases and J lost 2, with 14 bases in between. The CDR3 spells CASSPQLWAYEQYF. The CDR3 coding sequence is TGTGCCAGCAGCCCGCAACTATGGGCCTACGAGCAGTACTTC.

The CDR3 sequence is CASSPYFSGWVAQYF. CDR3 nucleotide sequence: TGTGCCAGCAGTCCGTATTTTTCAGGGTGGGTGGCCCAGTACTTC. The chain is built from TRBV6-5 and TRBJ2-5, with D tentatively TRBD1 (5 bases). V lost 5 bases, J lost 9 bases, and 22 bases lay in between. Germline lookup yields CDR1 MNHEY and CDR2 SVGAGI. The CDR3 totals 15 residues.

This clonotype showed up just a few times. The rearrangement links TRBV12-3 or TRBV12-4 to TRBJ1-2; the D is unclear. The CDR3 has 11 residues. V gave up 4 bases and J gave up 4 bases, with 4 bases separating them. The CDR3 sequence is CASSYSYGYTF. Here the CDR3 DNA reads TGTGCCAGCAGTTACAGCTATGGCTACACCTTC.

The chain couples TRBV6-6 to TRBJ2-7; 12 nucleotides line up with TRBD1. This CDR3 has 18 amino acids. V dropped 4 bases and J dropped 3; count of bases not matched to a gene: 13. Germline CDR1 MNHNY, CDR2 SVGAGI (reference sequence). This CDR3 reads CASSSSGTGGPPIYEQYF. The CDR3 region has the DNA TGTGCCAGCAGTTCCTCCGGGACAGGGGGCCCCCCGATCTACGAGCAGTACTTC.

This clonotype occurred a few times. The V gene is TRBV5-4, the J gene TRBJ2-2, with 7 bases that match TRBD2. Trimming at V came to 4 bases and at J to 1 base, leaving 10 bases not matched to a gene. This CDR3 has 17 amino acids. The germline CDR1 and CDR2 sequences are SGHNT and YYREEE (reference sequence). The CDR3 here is CASSRGGLAENTGELFF. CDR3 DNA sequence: TGTGCCAGCAGCCGTGGTGGGCTAGCGGAGAACACCGGGGAGCTGTTTTTT.

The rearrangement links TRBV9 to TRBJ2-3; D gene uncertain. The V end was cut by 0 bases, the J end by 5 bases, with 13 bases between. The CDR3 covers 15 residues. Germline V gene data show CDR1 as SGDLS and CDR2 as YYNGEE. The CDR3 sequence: CASSVEGREIDTQYF. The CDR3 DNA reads TGTGCCAGCAGCGTAGAAGGTAGAGAGATAGATACGCAGTATTTT.

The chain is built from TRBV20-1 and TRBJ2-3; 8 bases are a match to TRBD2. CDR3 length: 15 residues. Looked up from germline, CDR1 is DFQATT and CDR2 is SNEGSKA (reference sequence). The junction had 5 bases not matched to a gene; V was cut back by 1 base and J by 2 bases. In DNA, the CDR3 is TGCAGTGCTAGAGTCACTAGCGGATACACAGATACGCAGTATTTT. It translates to CSARVTSGYTDTQYF.

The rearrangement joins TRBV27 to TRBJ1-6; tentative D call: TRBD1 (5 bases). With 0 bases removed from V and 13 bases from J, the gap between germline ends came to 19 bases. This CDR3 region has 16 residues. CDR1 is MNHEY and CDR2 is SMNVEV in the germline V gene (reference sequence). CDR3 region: CASSLSWGSHGNPLHF. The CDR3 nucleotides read TGTGCCAGCAGTTTATCGTGGGGGTCCCACGGCAATCCCCTCCACTTT.